The 26 T cell receptor beta chains listed next were all sequenced from one sample in a study of T cells in women clearing cervical HPV infection. This table comes from immunoSEQ multiplex PCR, and its TCRdb copy is limited to in-frame clones, with some not included. Its clone listing holds about 9,200 clones. Sequenced sample: blood buffy coat. Receptors were obtained from a woman between 18 and 70 years old with a cervical HPV16 infection that either progressed to CIN3+ or cleared (not recorded which).

As regards this clone: The CDR3 is cut off 3 residues early in the read; its end comes from the germline J gene. The chain employs TRBV2 and TRBJ2-1; 9 nucleotides agree with TRBD2. V lost 8 bases, J lost 7 bases, and 12 bases stayed unmatched. Germline assignment: CDR1 SNHLY and CDR2 FYNNEI. CDR3 size: 15 residues. The sequenced part of the CDR3 DNA is TGTGCCAGCGAGGCGGCGGGGGGGCCTTCGAATGAG. Protein sequence: CASEAAGGPSNE. The whole CDR3 region reads CASEAAGGPSNEQFF.

On this clone itself: At one end the junction does not follow the germline gene, possibly because of a read error. The read falls 3 residues short of the CDR3 end, and the missing part is taken from the germline J gene. The genes are TRBV7-7 and TRBJ1-2; D perhaps matches TRBD1 (5 bases). The CDR3 covers 15 residues. Germline V gene sequence: CDR1 SSHAT, CDR2 FNYEAQ (reference sequence). The CDR3 loop is CASSLGAGRTNDYTF. The DNA read from the CDR3 is TGTGCTAGCAGCTTAGGAGCAGGGAGGACCAATGAC.

Note on this clone: Read sequence stops 3 residues before the CDR3 end, and the germline J gene provides the missing end. The chain combines TRBV9 with TRBJ2-3, with 9 positions matching TRBD2. Germline assignment: CDR1 SGDLS and CDR2 YYNGEE. The CDR3 totals 16 residues. V gave up 1 base and J gave up 4 bases; unmatched junction bases: 7. The CDR3 bases that were read are TGTGCCAGCAGCGTATCGGCGGGGGGGGGAGCAGATACG. It translates to CASSVSAGGGADT. The complete CDR3 sequence is CASSVSAGGGADTQYF.

CDR3 bases read: TGTGCCAGCAGGCCACAGGGGGATAATTCACCC. Translating gives CASRPQGDNSP. The whole CDR3 protein is CASRPQGDNSPLHF. The chain couples TRBV6-4 to TRBJ1-6; 8 positions match TRBD1. The read comes to an end 3 residues before the CDR3 does, leaving the germline J gene to fill in the end. V lost 6 bases, J lost 5 bases, and 3 bases stayed unmatched. The CDR3 is 14 amino acids. CDR1 and CDR2 (germline): MRHNA, SNTAGT.

Comments on this clone: The CDR3 goes on 3 residues after the read ends, and that part is filled in from the germline J gene. The chain recombines TRBV7-2 with TRBJ2-4; 7 bases fit TRBD1. The CDR3 runs to 14 residues. In germline, CDR1 is SGHTA, CDR2 FQGNSA. CDR3 DNA (partial): TGTGCCAGCAGCTTCTCGTGGGACAGCTATGGT. Translation: CASSFSWDSYG. Given in full, the CDR3 is CASSFSWDSYGQYF.

Concerning this clone itself: Read data end 3 residues before the CDR3 end; the end is taken from the germline J gene. This chain uses TRBV7-9 with TRBJ2-3; 7 positions agree with TRBD1. V was clipped by 5 bases and J by 7 bases; unmatched bases: 12. This CDR3 is built from 15 residues. CDR1 and CDR2 (germline): SEHNR, FQNEAQ (reference sequence). The sequenced CDR3 bases are TGTGCCAGCAGCCTAAACGGGGACAGTACGAATACG. Its protein product is CASSLNGDSTNT. The entire CDR3 reads CASSLNGDSTNTQYF.

As regards this clone: With the read ending 3 residues before the CDR3 end, the germline J gene is used to fill in that end. The rearrangement uses TRBV20-1 and TRBJ2-1; TRBD2 aligns across 8 bases. This CDR3 has 16 residues. Germline lookup yields CDR1 DFQATT and CDR2 SNEGSKA (reference sequence). The ends lost 6 bases at V and 2 bases at J; junction bases unmatched: 12. CDR3 sequence: CSAPKGSGVTYNEQFF. CDR3 DNA, as far as it was read: TGCAGTGCCCCCAAGGGTAGCGGGGTCACCTACAATGAG.

CDR3 in amino acids: CASSSWDRNYGYTF. CDR3 DNA, as far as it was read: TGTGCCAGCAGCTCATGGGACAGAAACTATGGC. V usage is TRBV5-6 and J usage is TRBJ1-2, with 7 bases aligning to TRBD1. The CDR3 end lies 3 residues beyond the end of the read and is filled in from the germline J gene. The CDR3 length is 14 residues. J was trimmed by 2 bases and V by 3 bases; bases with no gene match: 4. Germline CDR1 SGHDT, CDR2 YYEEEE.

Considering frequency, this clone is medium-sized. The observed sequence ends 3 residues before the CDR3 terminus, with the missing tail filled in from the germline J gene. V gene TRBV6-1 combines with J gene TRBJ2-5, with a possible D match to TRBD1 (5 bases). Germline-derived CDR1 and CDR2 are MNHNS and SASEGT. V was trimmed by 2 bases and J by 1 base, leaving 11 bases between them. This CDR3 contains 15 residues. The CDR3 protein is CASSERAQGQETQYF. The DNA read from the CDR3 is TGTGCCAGCAGTGAAAGAGCTCAGGGCCAAGAGACC.

Comment on this clone: The read ends 3 residues before the CDR3 terminus; that terminus is restored from the germline J gene. This chain links TRBV7-6 with TRBJ1-4, with D tentatively TRBD1 (5 bases). The CDR3 is 13 residues long. Germline CDR1 SGHVS, CDR2 FNYEAQ. The CDR3 is CASSLEGYSPLFF. Partial CDR3 DNA: TGTGCCAGCAGCCTAGAGGGGTATTCACCA.

In the case of this clone: The read finishes 3 residues shy of the CDR3 end, and the germline J gene is used to complete it. The chain employs TRBV7-2 and TRBJ2-1; 9 bases line up with TRBD1. CDR3 length equals 13 residues. J lost 6 bases, V lost 6 bases, and 3 bases had no gene match. The germline V gene has CDR1 SGHTA and CDR2 FQGNSA. The CDR3 is CASSQDRGNEQFF. CDR3 DNA (partial): TGTGCCAGCAGTCAGGACAGGGGCAATGAG.

CDR3 amino acids: CASSFDRVNTEAFF. CDR3 DNA (partial): TGTGCCAGCAGCTTCGACAGGGTGAACACTGAA. The rearrangement joins TRBV7-6 to TRBJ1-1, with 7 bases matching TRBD1. The CDR3 end falls 3 residues outside the read, so it is completed with the germline J gene. The CDR3 is made up of 14 amino acids. V was pared by 3 bases and J by 0 bases, with 1 base of the junction left unmatched. Germline V lookup: CDR1 SGHVS, CDR2 FNYEAQ. Complete variable domain (other parts from reference TRBV7-6 and TRBJ1-1): GAGVSQSPRYKVTKRGQDVALRCDPISGHVSLYWYRQALGQGPEFLTYFNYEAQQDKSGLPNDRFSAERPEGSISTLTIQRTEQRDSAMYRCASSFDRVNTEAFFGQGTRLTVV.

About this clone: The CDR3 is cut off 3 residues early in the read; its end comes from the germline J gene. The rearrangement links TRBV5-8 to TRBJ2-7, with D possibly matching TRBD2 (6 bases). There are 13 residues in the CDR3. The V gene's germline CDR1 is SGHTS and CDR2 YDEGEE. V was trimmed by 2 bases and J by 2 bases, leaving 8 bases between them. The DNA read from the CDR3 is TGTGCCAGCAGCTTCATAGCGGCCTACGAG. Protein sequence: CASSFIAAYE. The whole CDR3 region reads CASSFIAAYEQYF.

Remarks on this clone: The CDR3 end is not reached by the read, which stops 3 residues before it; the germline J gene fills it in. The J gene is TRBJ1-1, the V gene TRBV7-2; D is perhaps TRBD1 (5 bases). The germline V gene encodes CDR1 SGHTA and CDR2 FQGNSA. V lost 2 bases, J lost 1 base, and 8 bases lay in between. The CDR3 spans 14 residues. The covered CDR3 bases are TGTGCCAGCAGCTTAATCGGGGGGAACACTGAA. Amino acid sequence: CASSLIGGNTE. The whole CDR3 protein is CASSLIGGNTEAFF.

CDR3 bases read: TGTGCCAGTAGTGCCCAGGTCTATTACGAG. Its protein product is CASSAQVYYE. The whole CDR3 region reads CASSAQVYYEQYF. J is TRBJ2-7 and V is TRBV19; D is uncertain. The sequence runs out 3 residues before the end of the CDR3; the remainder is reconstructed from the germline J gene. This CDR3 is built from 13 residues. Germline CDR1 reads LNHDA; CDR2 reads SQIVND (reference sequence). V lost 5 bases and J 4 bases, leaving 12 bases between the germline ends.

As to this clone: With the read ending 3 residues before the CDR3 end, the germline J gene is used to fill in that end. Other DNA sequences in the sample encode the same CDR3. The chain couples TRBV18 to TRBJ1-2; 7 nucleotides match TRBD1. Germline values: CDR1 KGHSH, CDR2 LQKENI. This CDR3 has 17 residues. The covered CDR3 bases are TGTGCCAGCTCACCCTCTCTGTCACCGGCAGGGGGTAGGGAC. Encoded protein: CASSPSLSPAGGRD. Given in full, the CDR3 is CASSPSLSPAGGRDYTF.

About this clone: The read terminates 3 residues ahead of where the CDR3 ends, so the germline J gene completes it. The chain carries TRBV19 and TRBJ1-2; 7 bases match TRBD1. This CDR3 spans 15 amino acids. Germline V gives CDR1 LNHDA, CDR2 SQIVND (reference sequence). The CDR3 loop is CASSITQGGTPGYTF. CDR3 DNA, as far as it was read: TGTGCCAGTAGTATCACCCAGGGGGGTACTCCGGGC.

In the case of this clone: The CDR3 goes on 3 residues after the read ends, and that part is filled in from the germline J gene. The rearrangement links TRBV7-9 to TRBJ2-7; TRBD1 matches 10 bases. Germline V gene lookup returns CDR1 SEHNR and CDR2 FQNEAQ (reference sequence). V lost 1 base and J lost 4; bases outside the gene matches: 4. This CDR3 is built from 15 residues. The sequenced CDR3 bases are TGTGCCAGCAGCTTAGGGGACAGGGGTGGGTACGAG. Translating gives CASSLGDRGGYE. The whole CDR3 region reads CASSLGDRGGYEQYF.

Notes on this clone: The read ends 3 residues before the CDR3 terminus; that terminus is restored from the germline J gene. The chain joins TRBV7-9 to TRBJ1-2; D is perhaps TRBD1 (6 bases). Germline CDR1 reads SEHNR; CDR2 reads FQNEAQ (reference sequence). The CDR3 covers 14 residues. CDR3 bases read: TGTGCCAGCAGCCAGACAGGTCTCTCCTACGAC. It translates to CASSQTGLSYD. The complete CDR3 protein is CASSQTGLSYDYTF.

Regarding this clone: The read gets to within 3 residues of the CDR3 end, and the germline J gene fills in the rest. The chain recombines TRBV6-1 with TRBJ1-4; perhaps TRBD1 as D (5 bases). V lost 3 bases and J lost 5, with 10 bases in between. This CDR3 has 14 residues. CDR1 is MNHNS and CDR2 is SASEGT in the germline V gene. The CDR3 sequence is CASSDRVSNEKLFF. The CDR3 DNA, read in part, is TGTGCCAGCAGTGACAGGGTGTCGAATGAAAAA.

About this clone: The CDR3 extends 3 residues past the end of the read, so its final part is completed from the germline J gene. This chain links TRBV19 with TRBJ2-2, with TRBD1 identical over 7 bases. Germline loops: CDR1 LNHDA, CDR2 SQIVND (reference sequence). The CDR3 length is 11 residues. V gave up 11 bases and J gave up 6 bases; unmatched junction bases: 3. The sequenced CDR3 bases are TGTGCCGTCGACAGGGCCGGGGAG. Residues: CAVDRAGE. The full CDR3 sequence reads CAVDRAGELFF.

Comment on this clone: The read stops 3 residues short of the end of the CDR3; the missing end is completed from the germline J gene. This sequence joins TRBV19 and TRBJ2-5, with D perhaps given as TRBD1 or TRBD2 (5 bases each). The CDR3 has 16 residues. Germline assignment: CDR1 LNHDA and CDR2 SQIVND (reference sequence). Deletions cut 5 bases from V and 5 bases from J, with 21 bases between. CDR3 DNA (partial): TGTGCCAGTAGTGGCAGGGAAGAGGGGCCACGCGAGACC. Its protein is CASSGREEGPRET. The entire CDR3 is CASSGREEGPRETQYF.

Note on this clone: The sequence runs out 3 residues before the end of the CDR3; the remainder is reconstructed from the germline J gene. V and J are TRBV20-1 and TRBJ1-5, with TRBD1 as a possible D gene (5 bases). Germline CDR1 DFQATT, CDR2 SNEGSKA (reference sequence). Trimming took off 6 bases at V and 0 bases at J, with 24 bases between the two ends. The CDR3 covers 18 residues. The covered CDR3 bases are TGCAGTGCCACCGACTGGGGCGCGAGGGGATATAGCAATCAGCCC. This codes for CSATDWGARGYSNQP. The CDR3 as a whole reads CSATDWGARGYSNQPQHF.

To note about this clone: The CDR3 extends 3 residues past the end of the read, so its final part is completed from the germline J gene. V is TRBV19 and J is TRBJ1-5; 7 bases match TRBD1. In germline, CDR1 is LNHDA, CDR2 SQIVND (reference sequence). V gave up 4 bases and J gave up 2 bases; unmatched junction bases: 5. This CDR3 region has 15 residues. Here the CDR3 reads CASSRTGVGNQPQHF. The covered CDR3 bases are TGTGCCAGTAGTAGAACAGGGGTGGGCAATCAGCCC.

Comments on this clone: Sequencing ends 3 residues short of the CDR3 end; the germline J gene provides the rest. The rearrangement links TRBV19 to TRBJ1-2; tentatively, D is TRBD1 (5 bases). CDR1 LNHDA and CDR2 SQIVND come from the germline V gene (reference sequence). The CDR3 sequence is 15 residues long. This CDR3 reads CASSIGGSSYNDYTF. The CDR3 bases that were read are TGTGCCAGTAGTATTGGGGGGAGCTCCTACAATGAC.

The CDR3 sequence is CASSERGGQVFNRETQYF. Partial CDR3 DNA: TGTGCCAGCAGTGAAAGGGGGGGACAGGTTTTCAATCGGGAGACC. The V and J genes are TRBV2 and TRBJ2-5; maybe TRBD1 (8 bases). The read halts 3 residues ahead of the CDR3 end, with the missing end drawn from the germline J gene. In germline, CDR1 is SNHLY, CDR2 FYNNEI. Trimming took 2 bases from V and 5 from J, leaving 24 bases between them. The CDR3 runs 18 residues.